Listed below are T cell receptor beta chains from one sample, sequenced in a study of glioma-infiltrating T cells. A single record per CDR3 protein comes from TCRdb applying MiXCR to the multiplex PCR reads. The profile shows fewer than 500,000 distinct CDR3 sequences, roughly two fifths of them singletons. Input material: glioma tissue, nonneoplastic brain tissue, or PBMCs (not recorded which). These receptors were taken from a human donor with low-grade glioma or glioblastoma, undergoing nonglioma brain surgery, or in good health (not recorded which). CDR3s include the opening cysteine and the closing phenylalanine or tryptophan. A D gene is named only where the DNA matches it firmly. Not all rows give a size; the values are once, few, many and, for expanded clones, a class.

>NA|TRBJ2-3|16|TRBV4-3|NA
CASSQDPATSTDTQYF
TGCGCCAGCAGCCAAGATCCAGCGACTAGCACAGATACGCAGTATTTT
>NA|TRBJ2-7|13|TRBV20-1|NA
CSGSLPLGYEQYF
TGCAGTGGGTCTCTTCCTCTAGGCTACGAGCAGTACTTC
>many|TRBJ1-2|13|TRBV28|NA
CASSLGGAAGYTF
TGTGCCAGCAGTTTAGGGGGGGCGGCTGGCTACACCTTC
>NA|TRBJ2-7|15|TRBV11-2|TRBD2
CASRSLAVYSYEQYF
TGTGCCAGCAGATCCCTAGCGGTCTACTCCTACGAGCAGTACTTC
>NA|TRBJ2-1|14|TRBV2|NA
CASSEMGTGYEQFF
TGTGCCAGCAGTGAAATGGGTACCGGTTATGAGCAGTTCTTC
>NA|TRBJ1-2|14|TRBV12-3/TRBV12-4|TRBD1
CASSPLGQGGGYTF
TGTGCCAGCAGTCCCCTCGGACAGGGAGGCGGCTACACCTTC
>NA|TRBJ2-1|16|TRBV27|TRBD1
CASSSGTVHLGGEQFF
TGTGCCAGCAGTTCGGGGACAGTACACTTGGGCGGTGAGCAGTTCTTC
>many|TRBJ2-1|14|TRBV6-2/TRBV6-3|TRBD2
CASTSPASGRRQFF
TGTGCCAGCACCTCCCCAGCTAGCGGGAGGCGGCAGTTCTTC
>NA|TRBJ1-1|15|TRBV5-4|TRBD1
CASSSRTGLNTEAFF
TGTGCCAGCAGCTCCCGGACAGGCCTGAACACTGAAGCTTTCTTT
>few|TRBJ2-1|12|TRBV6-1|NA
CASSLTGSEQFF
TGTGCCAGCAGTTTAACAGGGAGCGAGCAGTTCTTC
>many|TRBJ1-1|12|TRBV6-1|NA
CASTGGNTEAFF
TGTGCCAGCACCGGGGGGAACACTGAAGCTTTCTTT
>many|TRBJ2-3|14|TRBV6-2/TRBV6-3|NA
CASSYGRNTDTQYF
TGTGCCAGCAGTTACGGTAGGAACACAGATACGCAGTATTTT
>NA|TRBJ2-1|17|TRBV12-3/TRBV12-4|TRBD1
CASSLIAGTGSGNEQFF
TGTGCCAGCAGCTTGATTGCCGGGACAGGGTCAGGGAATGAGCAGTTCTTC
>NA|TRBJ2-3|13|TRBV7-2|NA
CASSVDYTDAQYF
TGTGCCAGCAGCGTTGACTACACAGATGCGCAGTATTTT
>NA|TRBJ2-1|13|TRBV7-9|NA
CASSLNSWDEQFF
TGTGCCAGCAGCTTAAATTCGTGGGATGAGCAGTTCTTC
>NA|TRBJ2-7|13|TRBV6-1|TRBD1
CATRDRSSYEQYF
TGTGCCACCCGGGACAGATCCTCCTACGAGCAGTACTTC